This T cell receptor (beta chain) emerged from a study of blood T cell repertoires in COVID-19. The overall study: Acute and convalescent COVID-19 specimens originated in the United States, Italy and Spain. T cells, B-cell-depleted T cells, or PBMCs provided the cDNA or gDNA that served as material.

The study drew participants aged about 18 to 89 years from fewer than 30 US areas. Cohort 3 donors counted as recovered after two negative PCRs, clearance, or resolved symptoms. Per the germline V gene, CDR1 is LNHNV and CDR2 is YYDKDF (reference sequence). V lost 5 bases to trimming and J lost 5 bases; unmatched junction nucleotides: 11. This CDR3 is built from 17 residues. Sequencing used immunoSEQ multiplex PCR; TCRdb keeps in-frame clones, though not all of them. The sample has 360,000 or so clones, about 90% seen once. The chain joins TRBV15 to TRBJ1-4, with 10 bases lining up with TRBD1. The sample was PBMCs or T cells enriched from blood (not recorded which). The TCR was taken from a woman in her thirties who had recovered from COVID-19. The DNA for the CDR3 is TGTGCCACCAGCTCCTCTCGGCGGGGACAGGGGAATGAAAAACTGTTTTTT. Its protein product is CATSSSRRGQGNEKLFF.